The 18 T cell receptor beta chains in this list originate from one sample, sequenced in a study of blood T cell repertoires in COVID-19. The method was immunoSEQ multiplex PCR; TCRdb's version includes in-frame clones alone and lacks a portion of them. The sample holds roughly 230,000 clones; 70% to 90% are singletons and the top ten take around 6.3%. Specimen: PBMCs or T cells enriched from blood (not recorded which). These receptor sequences come from a woman aged 45-60 years who had been exposed to COVID-19.

The V call is TRBV28, the J call TRBJ1-1; the D gene is possibly TRBD1 (6 bases). This CDR3 region has 11 residues. CDR1 and CDR2 (germline): MDHEN, SYDVKM. The CDR3 DNA reads as TGTGTTACGCAGGGGCCCACTGAAGCTTTCTTT. It yields the protein CVTQGPTEAFF.

The V and J genes are TRBV9 and TRBJ1-4, with 10 bases aligning to TRBD1. V trimming: 3 bases; J trimming: 8 bases; junction bases outside the gene matches: 4. The CDR3 is 14 residues long. Germline V gene sequence: CDR1 SGDLS, CDR2 YYNGEE. The CDR3 is CASSDGTGAEKLFF. The CDR3 region has the DNA TGTGCCAGCAGCGACGGGACAGGGGCCGAAAAACTGTTTTTT.

The J gene is TRBJ1-2, the V gene TRBV27; 8 nucleotides match TRBD1. V was pared by 1 base and J by 4 bases, with 11 bases of the junction left unmatched. The CDR3 is 17 amino acids. Germline-derived CDR1 and CDR2 are MNHEY and SMNVEV (reference sequence). The CDR3, as DNA: TGTGCCAGCAGTTTATATGGACAGGGCCCACTAGGCTATGGCTACACCTTC. It encodes CASSLYGQGPLGYGYTF.

This chain joins TRBV11-2 and TRBJ2-3, with unresolved D. This CDR3 is 15 amino acids long. Germline loops: CDR1 SGHAT, CDR2 FQNNGV. The germline V and J ends were trimmed by 0 bases and 0 bases, with 7 bases remaining between them. Here the CDR3 reads CASSLEYRSTDTQYF. CDR3 bases: TGTGCCAGCAGCTTAGAGTACAGAAGCACAGATACGCAGTATTTT.

Details on this clone: Other DNA variants within this sample encode the same CDR3. The chain employs TRBV18 and TRBJ1-5; D is ambiguous. Trimming left V 2 bases short and J 2 bases short, with 7 bases between. Germline V gene data show CDR1 as KGHSH and CDR2 as LQKENI. The CDR3 loop spans 14 amino acids. In DNA form, the CDR3 reads TGTGCCAGCTCACCAACGGGTGGCAATCAGCCCCAGCATTTT. The encoded protein is CASSPTGGNQPQHF.

The V call is TRBV18, the J call TRBJ1-2, with D unresolved. CDR3 length: 16 amino acids. Per germline, CDR1 KGHSH and CDR2 LQKENI. The V end was cut by 3 bases, the J end by 5 bases, with 19 bases between. The CDR3 coding sequence is TGTGCCAGCTCACCTTATGGGAGCCTCCAGATATATGGCTACACCTTC. Its protein is CASSPYGSLQIYGYTF.

The genes are TRBV6-4 and TRBJ2-6, with D possibly being TRBD2 (5 bases). V was trimmed by 3 bases and J by 0 bases, leaving 12 bases between them. CDR1 and CDR2 from the germline V gene are MRHNA and SNTAGT. This CDR3 is 17 amino acids long. The CDR3 nucleotides read TGTGCCAGCAGTGAGAGGGCCCCTTTCTCTGGGGCCAACGTCCTGACTTTC. It codes for CASSERAPFSGANVLTF.

The genes are TRBV6-5 and TRBJ1-2; tentative D call: TRBD1 (6 bases). Germline CDR1 reads MNHEY; CDR2 reads SVGAGI. Trimming removed 5 bases at V and 4 bases at J, with 14 bases between. This CDR3 has 14 residues. For the CDR3, the DNA is TGTGCCAGCAGTCCTGCAGGGGAGAGCTATGGCTACACCTTC. This sequence encodes CASSPAGESYGYTF.

The chain links TRBV10-1 to TRBJ1-1; D is uncertain. The CDR3 has 14 residues. The V gene lost 2 bases and the J gene lost 2 bases, with 9 bases spanning the gap. Germline V gives CDR1 WNHNN, CDR2 SYGVQD (reference sequence). This CDR3 reads CASSERGTNTEAFF. The CDR3 nucleotides are TGCGCCAGCAGTGAGAGAGGAACAAACACTGAAGCTTTCTTT.

V gene TRBV6-5 combines with J gene TRBJ1-3; D unresolved. CDR1 MNHEY and CDR2 SVGAGI come from the germline V gene. With 4 bases removed from V and 8 bases from J, the gap between germline ends came to 12 bases. This CDR3 contains 13 residues. The CDR3 spells CASSSPAGHTIYF. As DNA, the CDR3 is TGTGCCAGCAGTTCCCCAGCTGGGCACACCATATATTTT.

This clone has just one count. The genes are TRBV11-2 and TRBJ1-4; D call uncertain. This CDR3 contains 14 residues. Per the germline V gene, CDR1 is SGHAT and CDR2 is FQNNGV. The V and J ends lost 3 bases and 5 bases respectively, with 10 bases between them. The DNA for the CDR3 is TGTGCCAGCAGCTTGAGCCAATCGAATGAAAAACTGTTTTTT. Residues: CASSLSQSNEKLFF. The complete variable domain, with remaining parts taken from reference TRBV11-2 and TRBJ1-4, reads EAGVAQSPRYKIIEKRQSVAFWCNPISGHATLYWYQQILGQGPKLLIQFQNNGVVDDSQLPKDRFSAERLKGVDSTLKIQPAKLEDSAVYLCASSLSQSNEKLFFGSGTQLSVL.

This clone was picked up a small number of times. V and J are TRBV5-6 and TRBJ1-1, with 8 bases that match TRBD1. This CDR3 is 15 amino acids long. V lost 9 bases, J lost 5 bases, and 15 bases stayed unmatched. Germline V gene lookup returns CDR1 SGHDT and CDR2 YYEEEE. CDR3 protein: CATFARRTGWTEAFF. Here the CDR3 DNA reads TGTGCCACCTTCGCCCGAAGGACAGGGTGGACTGAAGCTTTCTTT.

The chain links TRBV5-4 to TRBJ1-2, with 7 bases identical to TRBD1. Germline assignment: CDR1 SGHNT and CDR2 YYREEE (reference sequence). The CDR3 runs to 12 residues. V was pared by 0 bases and J by 13 bases, with 6 bases of the junction left unmatched. The CDR3 nucleotides are TGTGCCAGCAGCTTGGCCGACAGGGACCCCACCTTC. Translated: CASSLADRDPTF.

The chain combines TRBV2 with TRBJ1-2; the match to TRBD1 covers 7 bases. This CDR3 contains 14 residues. Germline V gene sequence: CDR1 SNHLY, CDR2 FYNNEI. Trimming removed 5 bases from V and 0 bases from J; junction bases left unmatched: 3. The CDR3 sequence: CASSRGQSNYGYTF. DNA of the CDR3: TGTGCCAGCAGTAGGGGACAGTCTAACTATGGCTACACCTTC.

CDR3 bases: TGTGCCAGCTCACCAAGGAGCGGGGGTTCGAGCACAGATACGCAGTATTTT. Encoded protein: CASSPRSGGSSTDTQYF. The J gene is TRBJ2-3, the V gene TRBV18; TRBD2 aligns across 8 bases. The V and J ends lost 2 bases and 0 bases, in that order; junction bases with no gene match: 7. Germline-derived CDR1 and CDR2 are KGHSH and LQKENI. The CDR3 runs to 17 residues.

The sample holds one count of this clone. The chain employs TRBV10-3 and TRBJ1-3; the D is unclear. Germline assignment: CDR1 ENHRY and CDR2 SYGVKD. The CDR3 consists of 14 residues. Trimming stripped 3 bases from V and 0 bases from J, with 6 bases between. The chain's CDR3 is CAISDSRSGNTIYF. CDR3 DNA: TGTGCCATCAGTGACTCCCGCTCTGGAAACACCATATATTTT.

The CDR3 here is CASSPTTYSGNTIYF. The CDR3 nucleotides read TGTGCCAGCAGCCCCACGACATACTCTGGAAACACCATATATTTT. The genes are TRBV7-2 and TRBJ1-3; D is undetermined. The germline CDR1 and CDR2 sequences are SGHTA and FQGNSA. The V and J ends lost 5 bases and 0 bases respectively, with 11 bases between them. The CDR3 sequence is 15 residues long.

This clone was recorded a few times. The J gene is TRBJ1-1, the V gene TRBV5-4; D perhaps matches TRBD1 (6 bases). In germline, CDR1 is SGHNT, CDR2 YYREEE (reference sequence). The CDR3 has 15 amino acids. V lost 4 bases, J lost 2 bases, and 15 bases lay in between. CDR3: CASSARTAPNTEAFF. DNA of the CDR3: TGTGCCAGCAGCGCACGGACAGCCCCAAACACTGAAGCTTTCTTT. Full variable domain (remainder filled in from reference TRBV5-4 and TRBJ1-1): ETGVTQSPTHLIKTRGQQVTLRCSSQSGHNTVSWYQQALGQGPQFIFQYYREEENGRGNFPPRFSGLQFPNYSSELNVNALELDDSALYLCASSARTAPNTEAFFGQGTRLTVV.